The source of this T cell receptor beta chain is a study of patients and donors after allogeneic stem cell transplantation. V dropped 3 bases and J dropped 6 bases, with 12 bases sitting between them. This CDR3 comprises 13 residues. This clonotype was observed a handful of times. MiXCR was run by TCRdb on the RT-PCR reads, yielding one entry per CDR3 protein. The table shows some 960,000 distinct CDR3 sequences, with about a sixth occurring only once. This clonotype was obtained from a human donor who was either an allogeneic HSCT recipient or a stem cell or donor lymphocyte infusion donor (not recorded which). It is not recorded whose cells these are; they may come from a transplant donor. The V gene is TRBV12-3 or TRBV12-4, the J gene TRBJ2-7, with D perhaps given as TRBD1 or TRBD2 (6 bases each). The sample was blood, either unsorted or a sorted T cell fraction (not recorded which). The CDR3 nucleotides read TGTGCCAGCAGTTTGAGGGGGGTAGGCGAGCAGTACTTC. It translates to CASSLRGVGEQYF.